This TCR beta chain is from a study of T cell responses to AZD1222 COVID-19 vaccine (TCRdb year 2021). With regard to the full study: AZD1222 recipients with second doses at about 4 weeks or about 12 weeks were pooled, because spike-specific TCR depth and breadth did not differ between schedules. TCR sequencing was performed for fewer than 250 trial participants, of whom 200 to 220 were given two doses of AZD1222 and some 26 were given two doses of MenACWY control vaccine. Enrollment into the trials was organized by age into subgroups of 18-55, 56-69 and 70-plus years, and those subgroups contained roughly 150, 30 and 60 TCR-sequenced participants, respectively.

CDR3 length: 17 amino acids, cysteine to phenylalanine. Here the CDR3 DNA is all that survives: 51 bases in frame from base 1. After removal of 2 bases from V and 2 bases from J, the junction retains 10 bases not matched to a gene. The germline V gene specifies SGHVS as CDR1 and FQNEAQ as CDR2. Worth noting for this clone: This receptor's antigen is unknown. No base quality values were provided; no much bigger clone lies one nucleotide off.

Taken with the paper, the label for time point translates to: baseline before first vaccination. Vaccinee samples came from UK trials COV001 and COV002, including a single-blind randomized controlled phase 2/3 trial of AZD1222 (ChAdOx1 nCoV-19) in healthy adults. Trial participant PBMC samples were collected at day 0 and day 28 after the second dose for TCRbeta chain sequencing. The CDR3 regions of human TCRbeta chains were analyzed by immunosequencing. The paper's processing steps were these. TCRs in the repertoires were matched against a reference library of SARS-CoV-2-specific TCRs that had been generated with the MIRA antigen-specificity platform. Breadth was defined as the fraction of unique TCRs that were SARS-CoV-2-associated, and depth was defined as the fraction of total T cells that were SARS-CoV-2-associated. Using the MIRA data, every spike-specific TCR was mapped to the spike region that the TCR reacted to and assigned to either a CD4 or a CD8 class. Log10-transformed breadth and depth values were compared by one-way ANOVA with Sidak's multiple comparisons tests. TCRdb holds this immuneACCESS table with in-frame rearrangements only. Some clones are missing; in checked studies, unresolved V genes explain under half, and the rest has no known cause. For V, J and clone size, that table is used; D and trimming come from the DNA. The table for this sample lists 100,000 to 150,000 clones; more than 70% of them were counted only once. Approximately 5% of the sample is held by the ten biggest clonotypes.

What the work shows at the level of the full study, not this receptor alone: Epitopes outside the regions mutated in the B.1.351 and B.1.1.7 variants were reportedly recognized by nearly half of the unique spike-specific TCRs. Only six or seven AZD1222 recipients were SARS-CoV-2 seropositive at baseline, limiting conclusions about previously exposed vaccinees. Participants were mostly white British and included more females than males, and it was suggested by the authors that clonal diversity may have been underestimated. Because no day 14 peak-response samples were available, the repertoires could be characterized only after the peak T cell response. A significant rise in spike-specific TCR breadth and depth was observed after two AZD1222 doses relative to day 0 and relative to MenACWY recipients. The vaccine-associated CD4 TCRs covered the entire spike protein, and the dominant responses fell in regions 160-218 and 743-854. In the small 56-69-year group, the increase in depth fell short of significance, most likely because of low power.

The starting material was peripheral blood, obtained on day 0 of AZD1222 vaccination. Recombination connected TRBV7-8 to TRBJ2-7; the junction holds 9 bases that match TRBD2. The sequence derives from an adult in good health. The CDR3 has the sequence CASSLILAGGFPYEQYF. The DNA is TGTGCCAGCAGCTTAATTTTGGCGGGGGGGTTTCCCTACGAGCAGTACTTC.